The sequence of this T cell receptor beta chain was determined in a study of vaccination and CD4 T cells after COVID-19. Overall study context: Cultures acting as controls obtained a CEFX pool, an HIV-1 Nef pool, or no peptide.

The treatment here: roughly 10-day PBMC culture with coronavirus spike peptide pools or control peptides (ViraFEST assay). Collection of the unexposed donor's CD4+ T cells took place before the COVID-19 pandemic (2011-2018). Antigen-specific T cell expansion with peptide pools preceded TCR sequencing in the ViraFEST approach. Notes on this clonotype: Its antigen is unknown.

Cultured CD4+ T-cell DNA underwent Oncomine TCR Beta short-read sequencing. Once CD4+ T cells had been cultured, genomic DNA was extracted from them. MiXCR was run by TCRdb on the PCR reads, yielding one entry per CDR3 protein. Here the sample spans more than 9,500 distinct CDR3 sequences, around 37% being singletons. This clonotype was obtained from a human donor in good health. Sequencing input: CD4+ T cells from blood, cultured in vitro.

DNA of the CDR3: TGTGCCACCTGGGGAAAGACTGAGCAGTTCTTC. Translated: CATWGKTEQFF. The rearrangement joins TRBV24-1 to TRBJ2-1; no clear D gene. The CDR3 has 11 residues. Looked up from germline, CDR1 is KGHDR and CDR2 is SFDVKD. V lost 9 bases to trimming and J lost 9 bases, with 11 bases between them.